This T cell receptor (beta chain) came from a study of OX40 agonist ivuxolimab in advanced cancers. For the study at large: The drug used for patients, ivuxolimab, was an agonistic anti-OX40 (CD134) antibody.

Produced via immunoSEQ multiplex PCR; TCRdb's table is partial and in-frame only. The sample lists some 100,000 clones; roughly nine tenths were seen once. This clone was observed once. Germline CDR1 and CDR2: SQVTM and ANQGSEA. V lost 8 bases, J lost 2 bases, and 12 bases lay in between. The CDR3 runs 12 residues. The sample was CD4+ or CD8+ T cells sorted from blood, taken in a trial of the OX40 agonist ivuxolimab. This receptor was identified in an adult with an advanced solid tumor such as melanoma, head and neck, liver or kidney cancer. The gene calls are TRBV29-1 and TRBJ2-5; no definite D call. The DNA for the CDR3 is TGCAGCTCGAGGACCCCTCAAGAGACCCAGTACTTC. Translated: CSSRTPQETQYF.